The 26 T cell receptor beta chains listed next were all sequenced from one sample in a study of blood T cell repertoires in COVID-19. TCRdb keeps only in-frame clones here, not all; method: immunoSEQ multiplex PCR. Here the sample spans around 30,000 clones, 75% to 80% being singletons. The sequenced material came from peripheral blood. The source of these receptors is a human donor in a cohort sampled during active COVID-19.

The chain is built from TRBV7-2 and TRBJ2-1; 12 bases are a match to TRBD2. CDR3 length: 17 residues. V was clipped by 4 bases and J by 7 bases; unmatched bases: 11. CDR1 is SGHTA and CDR2 is FQGNSA in the germline V gene. The CDR3 reads CASSYTSGGRTRNEQFF. The CDR3 region has the DNA TGTGCCAGCAGCTATACTAGCGGGGGGCGCACTAGGAATGAGCAGTTCTTC.

J is TRBJ2-5 and V is TRBV7-9, with D perhaps TRBD2 (6 bases). The germline V gene encodes CDR1 SEHNR and CDR2 FQNEAQ (reference sequence). V lost 5 bases and J 1 base, leaving 14 bases between the germline ends. The CDR3 is 15 residues long. The CDR3 loop reads CASSTKEGSQETQYF. The CDR3 DNA reads TGTGCCAGCAGCACGAAGGAGGGATCCCAAGAGACCCAGTACTTC.

The chain has TRBV6-5 and TRBJ2-7, with 12 bases lining up with TRBD1. The CDR3 sequence is 16 residues long. Germline assignment: CDR1 MNHEY and CDR2 SVGAGI. V was pared by 4 bases and J by 5 bases, with 9 bases of the junction left unmatched. The CDR3 sequence: CASSSPGQGAKNEQYF. The CDR3 nucleotides are TGTGCCAGCAGTTCACCGGGACAGGGGGCGAAGAACGAGCAGTACTTC.

This clone was seen once. The chain links TRBV6-2 or TRBV6-3 to TRBJ2-5; D may be TRBD2 (6 bases). This CDR3 contains 16 residues. CDR1 is MNHEY, CDR2 SVGEGT, per germline. Trimming cost V 0 bases and J 5 bases, with 16 bases left between them. The CDR3: CASSYSRGSGYETQYF. The DNA for the CDR3 is TGTGCCAGCAGTTACTCGAGGGGAAGCGGGTATGAGACCCAGTACTTC.

The chain is built from TRBV6-5 and TRBJ1-1; TRBD1 matches 9 bases. The CDR3 covers 15 residues. Germline CDR1 reads MNHEY; CDR2 reads SVGAGI. Unmatched junction bases numbered 6, after V lost 2 bases and J lost 5 bases. Here the CDR3 DNA reads TGTGCCAGCAGTTACGAGGGACAGGGAAGAACTGAAGCTTTCTTT. Its protein product is CASSYEGQGRTEAFF.

This sequence joins TRBV7-8 and TRBJ2-1; 13 bases align to TRBD2. Losses at the gene ends were 5 bases for V and 7 bases for J; bases not matched to a gene: 11. Looked up from germline, CDR1 is SGHVS and CDR2 is FQNEAQ. The length of the CDR3 is 17 residues. The CDR3 here is CASSHRTSGGGWNEQFF. CDR3 coding DNA: TGTGCCAGCAGCCATCGGACTAGCGGGGGCGGGTGGAATGAGCAGTTCTTC.

The chain recombines TRBV7-9 with TRBJ1-2; D gene uncertain. CDR1 and CDR2 from the germline V gene are SEHNR and FQNEAQ (reference sequence). V was pared by 5 bases and J by 7 bases, with 17 bases between. The CDR3 runs to 14 residues. In nucleotides, the CDR3 is TGTGCCAGCAGCGTGGACTGGGGTCGGGGTGGCTACACCTTC. This codes for CASSVDWGRGGYTF.

This clone was observed a few times. The V call is TRBV7-8, the J call TRBJ1-2; no clear D. V lost 5 bases and J 8 bases, leaving 18 bases between the germline ends. CDR1 is SGHVS and CDR2 is FQNEAQ in the germline V gene. The CDR3 runs to 14 residues. The CDR3 bases are TGTGCCAGCAGCGCCCCCCCGGTCAATCAAGGCTACACCTTC. This translates into CASSAPPVNQGYTF.

J is TRBJ2-3 and V is TRBV15; 9 nucleotides align to TRBD1. V shed 5 bases and J 2 bases; nucleotides not matched to a gene: 11. The length of the CDR3 is 17 residues. Germline V gives CDR1 LNHNV, CDR2 YYDKDF (reference sequence). CDR3 sequence reads: CATSLLGTGLTTDTQYF. CDR3 nucleotides: TGTGCCACCAGCTTGTTGGGGACAGGGCTGACCACAGATACGCAGTATTTT.

J is TRBJ2-2 and V is TRBV18; 10 bases match TRBD2. This CDR3 region has 18 residues. Germline trimming cut 4 bases from V and 1 base from J; bases unmatched to any gene: 9. The V gene's germline CDR1 is KGHSH and CDR2 LQKENI. The CDR3: CASSRSSGRSVNTGELFF. CDR3 coding DNA: TGTGCCAGCTCACGATCTAGCGGGAGATCTGTGAACACCGGGGAGCTGTTTTTT.

This clone showed up just a few times. This rearrangement joins TRBV27 to TRBJ2-1, with 12 bases identical to TRBD2. Germline V CDR1 and CDR2: MNHEY, SMNVEV (reference sequence). The CDR3 length is 16 residues. V dropped 7 bases and J dropped 6; count of bases not matched to a gene: 10. CDR3 in DNA: TGTGCCAGCACCCTCAGAGGACTAGCGGGGTTCAATGAGCAGTTCTTC. This sequence encodes CASTLRGLAGFNEQFF.

This clone was observed a handful of times. The gene calls are TRBV29-1 and TRBJ2-1, with 14 nucleotides matching TRBD2. Germline V gene data show CDR1 as SQVTM and CDR2 as ANQGSEA. This CDR3 comprises 17 residues. Losses at the gene ends were 6 bases for V and 7 bases for J; bases not matched to a gene: 14. The CDR3 loop is CSVFLGLAGVWQNEQFF. CDR3 in DNA: TGCAGCGTATTTTTGGGACTAGCGGGAGTGTGGCAGAATGAGCAGTTCTTC.

Sample share makes this clone medium-sized (0.01 to 0.1%). The rearrangement uses TRBV5-4 and TRBJ2-5; 12 bases match TRBD2. The CDR3 loop spans 15 amino acids. Germline V gene data show CDR1 as SGHNT and CDR2 as YYREEE (reference sequence). Trimming at V came to 4 bases and at J to 5 bases, leaving 6 bases not matched to a gene. The CDR3 loop reads CASSLRTSGVETQYF. The DNA of the CDR3 is TGTGCCAGCAGCCTCCGGACTAGCGGGGTGGAGACCCAGTACTTC. Filled out from reference TRBV5-4 and TRBJ2-5, the complete variable domain reads ETGVTQSPTHLIKTRGQQVTLRCSSQSGHNTVSWYQQALGQGPQFIFQYYREEENGRGNFPPRFSGLQFPNYSSELNVNALELDDSALYLCASSLRTSGVETQYFGPGTRLLVL.

The table lists this clone with a count of one. The V and J genes are TRBV11-2 and TRBJ1-6; 8 bases are shared with TRBD1. V trimming: 5 bases; J trimming: 10 bases; junction bases outside the gene matches: 10. This CDR3 spans 15 amino acids. In germline, CDR1 is SGHAT, CDR2 FQNNGV. CDR3 in amino acids: CASSQWTGIRSPLHF. CDR3 DNA sequence: TGTGCCAGCAGCCAATGGACAGGGATACGATCACCCCTCCACTTT.

This clone was counted between two and nine times. This chain links TRBV19 with TRBJ1-5, with a weak D call TRBD1 (6 bases). The CDR3 is 15 residues long. Trimming removed 10 bases at V and 3 bases at J, with 19 bases between. Per the germline V gene, CDR1 is LNHDA and CDR2 is SQIVND (reference sequence). CDR3 residues: CAKVLATGLNQPQHF. CDR3 DNA: TGTGCCAAAGTATTGGCCACAGGGCTCAATCAGCCCCAGCATTTT.

The chain couples TRBV13 to TRBJ1-5; D remains unclear. The V gene's germline CDR1 is PRHDT and CDR2 FYEKMQ (reference sequence). The germline V and J ends were trimmed by 5 bases and 6 bases, with 17 bases remaining between them. This CDR3 region has 15 residues. The CDR3 DNA reads TGTGCCAGCAGCCCATGGCGGGATTGGTGTCAGCCCCAGCATTTT. Protein sequence: CASSPWRDWCQPQHF.

This rearrangement joins TRBV2 to TRBJ2-7, with unresolved D. Germline CDR1 SNHLY, CDR2 FYNNEI. This CDR3 has 13 residues. V lost 6 bases, J lost 6 bases, and 15 bases lay in between. CDR3 protein: CASRFAEKLEQYF. The CDR3 nucleotides are TGTGCCAGCAGATTTGCCGAAAAGCTCGAGCAGTACTTC.

The chain employs TRBV10-2 and TRBJ2-2, with D perhaps TRBD2 (6 bases). The CDR3 loop spans 15 amino acids. CDR1 and CDR2 from the germline V gene are WSHSY and SAAADI. The ends were cut back, 4 bases at V and 2 bases at J, with 11 bases in the middle. The CDR3 DNA follows: TGCGCCAGCAGTGTTAGCGGACCCAACACCGGGGAGCTGTTTTTT. This gives the protein CASSVSGPNTGELFF.

This clone appeared a few times. This chain's CDR3 is CASSFEANTDTQYF. The CDR3 nucleotides are TGCGCCAGCAGCTTTGAGGCCAACACAGATACGCAGTATTTT. The chain joins TRBV5-1 to TRBJ2-3; D is uncertain. The CDR3 sequence is 14 residues long. Germline V gene lookup returns CDR1 SGHRS and CDR2 YFSETQ. V gave up 2 bases and J gave up 2 bases, with 9 bases separating them.

The CDR3 region is CASSQGPPGLQETQYF. In nucleotides, the CDR3 is TGTGCCAGCAGCCAGGGTCCACCGGGACTACAAGAGACCCAGTACTTC. The chain uses TRBV3-1 (or the pseudogene TRBV3-2) and TRBJ2-5; 7 bases fit TRBD2. This CDR3 has 16 amino acids. J lost 2 bases, V lost 3 bases, and 9 bases had no gene match. The germline CDR1 and CDR2 sequences are LGHDT and YNNKEL (reference sequence).

V usage is TRBV2 and J usage is TRBJ2-7; D is ambiguous. Germline CDR1 is SNHLY and CDR2 is FYNNEI. This CDR3 comprises 14 residues. The V end lost 3 bases, the J end lost 1 base, and 10 bases lay between the germline ends. In DNA, the CDR3 is TGTGCCAGCAGTGATCGGGTCGGATCCTACGAGCAGTACTTC. It is translated as CASSDRVGSYEQYF.

This sequence joins TRBV6-5 and TRBJ2-5; D perhaps matches TRBD2 (6 bases). Trimming removed 6 bases at V and 7 bases at J, with 15 bases between. This CDR3 region has 13 residues. Germline V CDR1 and CDR2: MNHEY, SVGAGI. As DNA, the CDR3 is TGTGCCAGCAGGGACCCAGGGCGGGGGACCCAGTACTTC. This codes for CASRDPGRGTQYF.

The chain uses TRBV14 and TRBJ2-3, with 7 bases that match TRBD2. Germline CDR1 is SGHDN and CDR2 is FVKESK. This CDR3 comprises 17 residues. V lost 3 bases, J lost 0 bases, and 9 bases stayed unmatched. CDR3 DNA sequence: TGTGCCAGCAGCCAGAACACGGGGGGATCTAGCACAGATACGCAGTATTTT. Amino acids: CASSQNTGGSSTDTQYF.

The rearrangement links TRBV28 to TRBJ1-2, with 7 positions matching TRBD1. The CDR3 consists of 16 residues. V shed 2 bases, J shed 4 bases, and the junction held 10 bases outside the gene matches. Germline V lookup: CDR1 MDHEN, CDR2 SYDVKM. CDR3 DNA: TGTGCCAGCAGTTTAGGGGGACAGTTGTTAAGCTATGGCTACACCTTC. Translated: CASSLGGQLLSYGYTF.

This sequence joins TRBV9 and TRBJ2-1; possibly TRBD1 for D (6 bases). The length of the CDR3 is 13 residues. Trimming stripped 4 bases from V and 11 bases from J, with 16 bases between. Germline CDR1 SGDLS, CDR2 YYNGEE. The chain's CDR3 is CASSPRQGSKQFF. The DNA for the CDR3 is TGTGCCAGCAGCCCCCGTCAGGGGAGTAAGCAGTTCTTC.

Only a few counts were recorded for this clone. The chain recombines TRBV4-1 with TRBJ2-5; TRBD2 agrees at 11 bases. This CDR3 is 18 amino acids long. V was clipped by 0 bases and J by 5 bases; unmatched bases: 11. CDR1 is MGHRA, CDR2 YSYEKL, per germline. In DNA, the CDR3 is TGCGCCAGCAGCCAAGATCCTAGCGGGGGGTCCGGTCCGGAGACCCAGTACTTC. The encoded protein is CASSQDPSGGSGPETQYF.